A single sample gave rise to the 15 T cell receptor beta chains below, sequenced in a study of T-cell reconstitution after alpha-beta-depleted transplantation in children. The TCRbeta library incorporated unique molecular identifiers. TCRdb independently ran MiXCR on the PCR reads; one entry per CDR3 protein. This table has approximately 150,000 distinct CDR3 sequences, around 9% appearing once. Here the sequenced sample was PBMCs, mostly from graft donor cells, taken 180 days after TCRalphabeta/CD19-depleted stem cell transplant. Receptor source: a female patient aged 2-9 years who had a stem cell transplant for congenital amegakaryocytic thrombocytopenia, so the T cells may come from the graft donor.

This clonotype was found many times. This sequence joins TRBV20-1 and TRBJ1-3; D not resolved. Germline loops: CDR1 DFQATT, CDR2 SNEGSKA (reference sequence). V lost 3 bases to trimming and J lost 4 bases, with 13 bases between them. This CDR3 comprises 14 residues. The CDR3 sequence is CSASSSRSGNTIYF. In DNA form, the CDR3 reads TGCAGTGCTAGTTCCAGCAGGTCAGGAAACACCATATATTTT.

This clonotype was counted a few times. The rearrangement uses TRBV29-1 and TRBJ2-1; D ambiguous. The V and J ends lost 3 bases and 10 bases respectively, with 19 bases between them. Germline loops: CDR1 SQVTM, CDR2 ANQGSEA. The CDR3 totals 14 residues. This CDR3 is CSVEADRAAAEQFF. DNA of the CDR3: TGCAGCGTTGAGGCGGACCGGGCAGCTGCGGAGCAGTTCTTC.

This clonotype has ten or more counts. The chain links TRBV20-1 to TRBJ2-3, with 8 bases that match TRBD1. The CDR3 loop spans 12 amino acids. Per germline, CDR1 DFQATT and CDR2 SNEGSKA (reference sequence). For the CDR3, the DNA is TGCGGGACCGGACAGGGTACAGATACGCAGTATTTT. Translation: CGTGQGTDTQYF.

This clonotype was picked up many times. This chain joins TRBV5-1 and TRBJ1-4, with D unclear. Germline V gene sequence: CDR1 SGHRS, CDR2 YFSETQ. The CDR3 runs 14 residues. The ends were cut back, 0 bases at V and 2 bases at J, with 5 bases in the middle. CDR3 in amino acids: CASSLESTNEKLFF. The CDR3 DNA follows: TGCGCCAGCAGCTTGGAATCGACTAATGAAAAACTGTTTTTT.

This clonotype occurred many times. The chain is built from TRBV20-1 and TRBJ2-7; D is possibly TRBD1 or TRBD2 (5 bases each). This CDR3 has 14 residues. Germline CDR1 reads DFQATT; CDR2 reads SNEGSKA (reference sequence). The V end was cut by 3 bases, the J end by 5 bases, with 17 bases between. The CDR3 region has the DNA TGCAGTGCTAGTAGGGACGGCGGCCTGAACGAGCAGTACTTC. Amino acids: CSASRDGGLNEQYF.

The V gene is TRBV5-6, the J gene TRBJ1-5; weak D call: TRBD1 (5 bases). V was trimmed by 6 bases and J by 2 bases, leaving 15 bases between them. CDR3 length: 15 amino acids. Germline assignment: CDR1 SGHDT and CDR2 YYEEEE. The CDR3 sequence is CASTLGVSGNQPQHF. DNA of the CDR3: TGTGCCAGCACTCTAGGGGTGAGTGGCAATCAGCCCCAGCATTTT.

This clonotype was observed many times. The rearrangement uses TRBV5-1 and TRBJ2-7; a weak D match, TRBD1 (5 bases). This CDR3 spans 14 amino acids. CDR1 is SGHRS and CDR2 is YFSETQ in the germline V gene. The V gene lost 2 bases and the J gene lost 6 bases, with 15 bases spanning the gap. Here the CDR3 DNA reads TGCGCCAGCAGCTTATCCACTGGGGCAAGCGAGCAGTACTTC. Amino acids: CASSLSTGASEQYF.

Details on this clonotype: Since a much larger clone is just one base distant, this may be a read error. This rearrangement joins TRBV18 to TRBJ2-7; tentative D call: TRBD2 (6 bases). Germline-derived CDR1 and CDR2 are KGHSH and LQKENI. V was cut by 3 bases and J by 0 bases, with 15 bases left in between. The CDR3 spans 16 residues. Here the CDR3 reads CASSPSGVPSSYEQYF. CDR3 DNA sequence: TGTGCCAGCTCACCTTCGGGGGTCCCGAGCTCCTACGAGCAGTACTTC.

This clonotype was seen ten or more times. The chain carries TRBV5-1 and TRBJ2-3; D call uncertain. CDR3 length: 16 residues. Germline V gives CDR1 SGHRS, CDR2 YFSETQ. Trimming removed 1 base at V and 1 base at J, with 13 bases between. CDR3 region: CASSLSLSRGTDTQYF. In DNA form, the CDR3 reads TGCGCCAGCAGCTTGTCCCTGAGTCGGGGCACAGATACGCAGTATTTT. Variable domain in full (rest from reference TRBV5-1 and TRBJ2-3): KAGVTQTPRYLIKTRGQQVTLSCSPISGHRSVSWYQQTPGQGLQFLFEYFSETQRNKGNFPGRFSGRQFSNSRSEMNVSTLELGDSALYLCASSLSLSRGTDTQYFGPGTRLTVL.

This clonotype was recorded at least ten times. The chain joins TRBV6-2 or TRBV6-3 to TRBJ2-5, with D uncertain. With 0 bases removed from V and 5 bases from J, the gap between germline ends came to 10 bases. Germline V gene data show CDR1 as MNHEY and CDR2 as SVGEGT. This CDR3 is built from 14 residues. Here the CDR3 DNA reads TGTGCCAGCAGTTACTCAATCGCAACGGAGACCCAGTACTTC. As protein: CASSYSIATETQYF.

In its sample, this clonotype was seen many times. V and J are TRBV12-3 or TRBV12-4 and TRBJ1-3; the D is unclear. The CDR3 contains 11 residues. The V and J ends lost 3 bases and 8 bases respectively, with 5 bases between them. In DNA form, the CDR3 reads TGTGCCAGCAGTTTCATGGACACCATATATTTT. This encodes CASSFMDTIYF.

Of note for this clonotype: It may be a read error: a sequence one base away is much more abundant. V is TRBV12-3 or TRBV12-4 and J is TRBJ2-7; either TRBD1 or TRBD2 may fit D (7 bases each). There are 18 residues in the CDR3. The CDR3 DNA follows: TGTACCAGCAGTTTAGGGACTCAGGGGGGGTCAAGCTCCTACGAGCAGTACTTC. Protein sequence: CTSSLGTQGGSSSYEQYF.

V gene TRBV20-1 combines with J gene TRBJ1-2; possible D gene TRBD1, 5 bases. The CDR3 spans 12 residues. With 4 bases removed from V and 4 bases from J, the gap between germline ends came to 10 bases. Germline CDR1 reads DFQATT; CDR2 reads SNEGSKA (reference sequence). This CDR3 is CSATGDGYGYTF. CDR3 DNA sequence: TGCAGTGCTACGGGGGACGGCTATGGCTACACCTTC.

This clonotype was seen ten or more times. V gene TRBV20-1 combines with J gene TRBJ2-2; D possibly corresponds to TRBD1 (7 bases). The CDR3 length is 14 residues. Deletions cut 6 bases from V and 3 bases from J, with 14 bases between. Looked up from germline, CDR1 is DFQATT and CDR2 is SNEGSKA (reference sequence). CDR3 nucleotide sequence: TGCAGTGCCAGGGGGGAGAGGTACACCGGGGAGCTGTTTTTT. It yields the protein CSARGERYTGELFF.

Regarding this clonotype: Mismatch with germline at one junction end may stem from a read error. The genes are TRBV4-2 and TRBJ1-6, with a weak D call TRBD1 (5 bases). Germline V CDR1 and CDR2: LGHNA, YNFKEQ. This CDR3 comprises 12 residues. CDR3 amino acids: CASSQGGSLVYF. The DNA for the CDR3 is TGTGCCAGCAGCCAAGGGGGCAGCCTCGTCTACTTT.